This T cell receptor (beta chain) is from a study of T cell repertoires in cytomegalovirus infection. Study at large: Both CMV infection and a matching HLA type were indicated by public TCR beta signatures. The study, taken as a whole, reports: People with CMV and the relevant HLA were identified by cumulative public TCR beta family frequency. Within the response measured ex vivo, HLA-C-restricted CMV-specific TCR beta clonotypes were dominant.

As for this clonotype: What it recognizes is unknown.

MiXCR, run by TCRdb on the reads, gives a single entry per CDR3 protein. The sample includes more than 90,000 distinct CDR3 sequences, about 9.4% of them seen just once. CDR1 SEHNR and CDR2 FQNEAQ come from the germline V gene (reference sequence). There are 15 residues in the CDR3. Trimming pared 3 bases from V and 0 bases from J, leaving 8 bases between. The specimen was PBMCs, sequenced either directly or after in vitro stimulation (not recorded which). This chain joins TRBV7-9 and TRBJ1-4; D remains unclear. The sequence was collected from a human donor in good health (CMV status not recorded). Some clones in this sample may be carry-over from other donors' samples. The CDR3 DNA sequence: TGTGCCAGCAGCTTTCTGGGCTCAACTAATGAAAAACTGTTTTTT. As protein: CASSFLGSTNEKLFF.